These 30 T cell receptor beta chains came from one sample sequenced in a study of identical twins. From the 5' RACE reads, TCRdb called clonotypes with MiXCR, one entry per CDR3 protein. The sample yields 410,000 or so distinct CDR3 sequences, roughly 20% seen once. Sequenced material: naive T cells sorted from blood. Receptor source: a man between 45 and 60 years old in good health.

At least ten counts were recorded for this clonotype. The V and J genes are TRBV6-5 and TRBJ2-3, with 8 bases matching TRBD2. The germline gives CDR1 MNHEY, CDR2 SVGAGI. The CDR3 extends over 15 amino acids. With V trimmed by 0 bases and J by 2 bases, 1 base remained unmatched. CDR3 coding DNA: TGTGCCAGCAGTTACTCTAGCGGGGACACAGATACGCAGTATTTT. Its translation: CASSYSSGDTDTQYF.

There are many counts of this clonotype. This chain connects TRBV6-2 or TRBV6-3 to TRBJ1-5, with 8 bases that match TRBD1. CDR1 and CDR2 (germline): MNHEY, SVGEGT. The J segment lost 1 base and the V segment lost 6 bases, leaving 8 bases of the junction unmatched. This CDR3 has 16 amino acids. The CDR3 sequence: CASSIQGARSNQPQHF. The CDR3 nucleotides are TGTGCCAGCAGCATCCAGGGGGCGAGGAGCAATCAGCCCCAGCATTTT.

The rearrangement joins TRBV7-9 to TRBJ2-1; the D gene could be TRBD1 or TRBD2 (5 bases each). Germline values: CDR1 SEHNR, CDR2 FQNEAQ (reference sequence). CDR3 length: 17 residues. V lost 4 bases, J lost 0 bases, and 16 bases lay in between. CDR3 residues: CASSSVGVWSSYNEQFF. In DNA form, the CDR3 reads TGTGCCAGCAGCTCGGTGGGGGTCTGGAGCTCCTACAATGAGCAGTTCTTC.

The chain joins TRBV11-1 to TRBJ2-2; a weak D match, TRBD1 (6 bases). This CDR3 region has 20 residues. V was pared by 8 bases and J by 0 bases, with 28 bases between. Germline lookup yields CDR1 SGHAT and CDR2 FQDESV (reference sequence). The chain's CDR3 is CASWSDRRPLSASNTGELFF. CDR3 sequence (DNA): TGTGCCAGCTGGAGTGACAGGCGGCCCCTAAGTGCCTCGAACACCGGGGAGCTGTTTTTT.

This clonotype was counted at least ten times. V gene TRBV9 combines with J gene TRBJ2-5; D gene uncertain. CDR1 and CDR2 (germline): SGDLS, YYNGEE. This CDR3 is built from 13 residues. The V gene lost 6 bases and the J gene lost 5 bases, with 14 bases spanning the gap. The CDR3 reads CASKVSQGETQYF. Written as DNA, the CDR3 is TGTGCCAGCAAGGTCTCACAAGGGGAGACCCAGTACTTC.

This clonotype came up a few times. V and J are TRBV19 and TRBJ1-1; D perhaps matches TRBD1 (6 bases). CDR1 LNHDA and CDR2 SQIVND come from the germline V gene (reference sequence). V dropped 6 bases and J dropped 1 base, with 9 bases sitting between them. This CDR3 contains 13 residues. The CDR3 spells CASRGTKNTEAFF. The CDR3 nucleotides are TGTGCCAGTAGAGGGACAAAGAACACTGAAGCTTTCTTT. The entire variable domain, with the rest obtained from reference TRBV19 and TRBJ1-1, is as follows: DGGITQSPKYLFRKEGQNVTLSCEQNLNHDAMYWYRQDPGQGLRLIYYSQIVNDFQKGDIAEGYSVSREKKESFPLTVTSAQKNPTAFYLCASRGTKNTEAFFGQGTRLTVV.

This clonotype was detected ten times or more. This sequence joins TRBV2 and TRBJ1-5; the D is unclear. CDR3 length: 11 amino acids. Germline CDR1 is SNHLY and CDR2 is FYNNEI. Trimming removed 6 bases at V and 9 bases at J, with 9 bases between. The CDR3 is CASRFFGPQHF. The CDR3 DNA follows: TGTGCCAGCAGATTCTTTGGGCCCCAGCATTTT.

V and J are TRBV4-2 and TRBJ1-5; TRBD1 might be the D (5 bases). Germline V gene data show CDR1 as LGHNA and CDR2 as YNFKEQ. Trimming removed 0 bases from V and 2 bases from J, with 11 bases in between. The CDR3 has 16 amino acids. CDR3 sequence: CASSQDPQGGNQPQHF. The CDR3 nucleotides read TGTGCCAGCAGCCAAGATCCCCAGGGTGGCAATCAGCCCCAGCATTTT.

This clonotype was recorded at least ten times. The CDR3, as DNA: TGTGCCACCAGCGCGGACAGGGGACGAGGCAATGAGCAGTTCTTC. Amino acids: CATSADRGRGNEQFF. This chain joins TRBV15 and TRBJ2-1; TRBD1 agrees at 9 bases. The V gene end was trimmed by 5 bases and the J gene end by 6 bases; junction bases not matched to a gene: 8. CDR3 length: 15 amino acids. CDR1 LNHNV and CDR2 YYDKDF come from the germline V gene (reference sequence).

This chain links TRBV20-1 with TRBJ2-7, with a weak D call TRBD1 (6 bases). Trimming cost V 6 bases and J 3 bases, with 21 bases left between them. This CDR3 contains 15 residues. CDR1 DFQATT and CDR2 SNEGSKA come from the germline V gene (reference sequence). The CDR3 loop is CSALSMDRKVYEQYF. The DNA for the CDR3 is TGCAGTGCCCTGAGTATGGACAGAAAAGTCTACGAGCAGTACTTC.

V is TRBV27 and J is TRBJ2-1; the D is unclear. CDR1 is MNHEY and CDR2 is SMNVEV in the germline V gene (reference sequence). This CDR3 is built from 17 residues. V was trimmed by 5 bases and J by 0 bases, leaving 17 bases between them. For the CDR3, the DNA is TGTGCCAGCAGTACCCTGGGGTTAGAGCCCTCCTACAATGAGCAGTTCTTC. It encodes CASSTLGLEPSYNEQFF.

The gene calls are TRBV18 and TRBJ2-7, with D perhaps matching TRBD1 (5 bases). This CDR3 has 13 amino acids. Germline V lookup: CDR1 KGHSH, CDR2 LQKENI. Trimming took off 3 bases at V and 4 bases at J, with 10 bases between the two ends. DNA for the CDR3: TGTGCCAGCTCACCTGCGGCAGGGTACGAGCAGTACTTC. This gives the protein CASSPAAGYEQYF.

V usage is TRBV20-1 and J usage is TRBJ1-6; D may be TRBD1 (6 bases). Germline V gene sequence: CDR1 DFQATT, CDR2 SNEGSKA (reference sequence). The CDR3 length is 13 residues. V dropped 6 bases and J dropped 6 bases, with 12 bases sitting between them. The CDR3 is CSAVRDTNSPLHF. CDR3 bases: TGCAGTGCAGTCCGGGACACTAATTCACCCCTCCACTTT.

This clonotype was counted a few times. CDR3 coding DNA: TGTGCCAGTACCGGGACGCCTCGGAAAGGGCAGTTCTTC. This sequence encodes CASTGTPRKGQFF. The rearrangement joins TRBV19 to TRBJ2-1; either TRBD1 or TRBD2 may supply D (5 bases each). The V end lost 7 bases, the J end lost 12 bases, and 19 bases lay between the germline ends. This CDR3 region has 13 residues. Germline CDR1 is LNHDA and CDR2 is SQIVND (reference sequence).

The chain links TRBV27 to TRBJ2-6; TRBD1 matches 10 bases. V lost 3 bases to trimming and J lost 2 bases; unmatched junction nucleotides: 7. This CDR3 comprises 18 residues. Germline CDR1 is MNHEY and CDR2 is SMNVEV (reference sequence). The CDR3 coding sequence is TGTGCCAGCAGTTTCAACGGACAGGGGGTAACTGGGGCCAACGTCCTGACTTTC. Amino acid sequence: CASSFNGQGVTGANVLTF.

This clonotype appeared many times. The CDR3 here is CASSRGQGVGNTEAFF. In DNA form, the CDR3 reads TGCGCCAGCAGCCGGGGACAGGGGGTGGGGAACACTGAAGCTTTCTTT. The chain couples TRBV5-1 to TRBJ1-1; TRBD1 agrees at 11 bases. With 4 bases clipped from V and 1 base from J, the junction kept 6 bases outside the gene matches. Per germline, CDR1 SGHRS and CDR2 YFSETQ. The CDR3 is 16 residues long. The complete variable domain, with remaining parts taken from reference TRBV5-1 and TRBJ1-1, reads KAGVTQTPRYLIKTRGQQVTLSCSPISGHRSVSWYQQTPGQGLQFLFEYFSETQRNKGNFPGRFSGRQFSNSRSEMNVSTLELGDSALYLCASSRGQGVGNTEAFFGQGTRLTVV.

Only one count was recorded for this clonotype. The V and J genes are TRBV6-2 or TRBV6-3 and TRBJ2-3; TRBD1 matches 7 bases. This CDR3 has 19 residues. J gave up 3 bases and V 0 bases, and 15 bases lay outside the gene matches. CDR1 and CDR2 from the germline V gene are MNHEY and SVGEGT. The CDR3 is CASSYSISERGLNTDTQYF. The DNA for the CDR3 is TGTGCCAGCAGTTACTCGATTTCGGAAAGGGGGCTTAATACAGATACGCAGTATTTT.

At least ten counts were recorded for this clonotype. The rearrangement uses TRBV29-1 and TRBJ2-2; 7 bases are shared with TRBD1. V was pared by 7 bases and J by 1 base, with 6 bases of the junction left unmatched. There are 14 residues in the CDR3. From germline, CDR1 is SQVTM and CDR2 ANQGSEA. The CDR3, as DNA: TGCAGCGGAACAAACAGGGGGAACACCGGGGAGCTGTTTTTT. Translated: CSGTNRGNTGELFF.

This clonotype was observed a handful of times. The gene calls are TRBV4-2 and TRBJ1-2; D is possibly TRBD1 (6 bases). The V end lost 0 bases, the J end lost 4 bases, and 9 bases lay between the germline ends. Per the germline V gene, CDR1 is LGHNA and CDR2 is YNFKEQ. The CDR3 loop spans 14 amino acids. CDR3 sequence: CASSQDGGAYGYTF. The DNA of the CDR3 is TGTGCCAGCAGCCAAGATGGGGGGGCCTATGGCTACACCTTC.

This clonotype was seen ten or more times. The chain uses TRBV6-5 and TRBJ2-1; perhaps D is TRBD1 or TRBD2 (6 bases each). V lost 0 bases to trimming and J lost 5 bases, with 14 bases between them. The CDR3 consists of 16 residues. CDR1 is MNHEY and CDR2 is SVGAGI in the germline V gene. The CDR3 loop is CASSYSRLRGDNEQFF. DNA for the CDR3: TGTGCCAGCAGTTACTCGAGACTAAGGGGGGACAATGAGCAGTTCTTC.

This clonotype has a count of ten or more. The chain is built from TRBV27 and TRBJ2-1; D ambiguous. This CDR3 has 12 residues. The V end lost 8 bases, the J end lost 9 bases, and 14 bases lay between the germline ends. Germline CDR1 MNHEY, CDR2 SMNVEV (reference sequence). The CDR3 region has the DNA TGTGCCAGCCGGACCCCCTCAGCTGAGCAGTTCTTC. Translation gives CASRTPSAEQFF.

The chain combines TRBV20-1 with TRBJ2-1; perhaps TRBD2 as D (6 bases). Germline-derived CDR1 and CDR2 are DFQATT and SNEGSKA (reference sequence). The CDR3 is made up of 17 amino acids. Trimming removed 0 bases from V and 6 bases from J, with 21 bases in between. CDR3 in amino acids: CSARDSDTGVGGNEQFF. CDR3 nucleotides: TGCAGTGCTAGAGATTCCGATACGGGAGTGGGTGGCAATGAGCAGTTCTTC.

This rearrangement joins TRBV7-2 to TRBJ2-1, with D unclear. The CDR3 is 17 amino acids. V dropped 0 bases and J dropped 1 base, with 13 bases sitting between them. Germline CDR1 and CDR2: SGHTA and FQGNSA. This chain's CDR3 is CASSLAYLDTSYNEQFF. The DNA for the CDR3 is TGTGCCAGCAGCTTAGCGTATCTCGACACATCCTACAATGAGCAGTTCTTC. Full variable domain (rest looked up from reference TRBV7-2 and TRBJ2-1): GAGVSQSPSNKVTEKGKDVELRCDPISGHTALYWYRQSLGQGLEFLIYFQGNSAPDKSGLPSDRFSAERTGGSVSTLTIQRTQQEDSAVYLCASSLAYLDTSYNEQFFGPGTRLTVL.

This clonotype was seen ten or more times. The chain joins TRBV20-1 to TRBJ2-1, with 8 nucleotides matching TRBD2. Unmatched junction bases numbered 7, after V lost 1 base and J lost 5 bases. CDR1 is DFQATT and CDR2 is SNEGSKA in the germline V gene (reference sequence). The CDR3 covers 15 residues. This chain's CDR3 is CSARGGGGYNNEQFF. The CDR3 bases are TGCAGTGCTAGAGGGGGCGGGGGGTATAACAATGAGCAGTTCTTC.

Ten or more counts support this clonotype. The rearrangement uses TRBV10-3 and TRBJ2-7; TRBD2 matches 10 bases. The V segment lost 2 bases and the J segment 0 bases; nucleotides outside the gene matches: 10. The V gene's germline CDR1 is ENHRY and CDR2 SYGVKD. The CDR3 loop spans 18 amino acids. The chain's CDR3 is CAISEAASGSGASYEQYF. DNA for the CDR3: TGTGCCATCAGTGAGGCGGCTAGCGGGAGTGGGGCCTCCTACGAGCAGTACTTC.

The chain employs TRBV30 and TRBJ1-1; D gene unclear. The V end lost 0 bases, the J end lost 1 base, and 6 bases lay between the germline ends. Per the germline V gene, CDR1 is GTSNPN and CDR2 is SVGIG (reference sequence). CDR3 length equals 13 residues. The CDR3 reads CAWSVQGNTEAFF. The CDR3 DNA reads TGTGCCTGGAGTGTACAAGGGAACACTGAAGCTTTCTTT.

The chain links TRBV5-6 to TRBJ2-7; D unclear. V was cut by 0 bases and J by 2 bases, with 9 bases left in between. The CDR3 has 14 amino acids. From germline, CDR1 is SGHDT and CDR2 YYEEEE. CDR3 in DNA: TGTGCCAGCAGCTTGGCCAGACGACCCTACGAGCAGTACTTC. Its protein is CASSLARRPYEQYF.

Many counts were recorded for this clonotype. The V and J genes are TRBV5-1 and TRBJ2-1; weak D call: TRBD1 (5 bases). This CDR3 has 13 residues. The V end lost 2 bases, the J end lost 6 bases, and 9 bases lay between the germline ends. Germline lookup yields CDR1 SGHRS and CDR2 YFSETQ. Here the CDR3 DNA reads TGCGCCAGCAGCTTTAGGGGAAGCAATGAGCAGTTCTTC. It specifies CASSFRGSNEQFF.

The gene calls are TRBV11-2 and TRBJ2-5; 10 nucleotides agree with TRBD1. V lost 3 bases and J lost 5; bases outside the gene matches: 12. Germline V gene lookup returns CDR1 SGHAT and CDR2 FQNNGV. The CDR3 is made up of 17 amino acids. The CDR3 loop is CASSFRDRGHGGETQYF. The CDR3 coding sequence is TGTGCCAGCAGCTTCCGGGACAGGGGTCACGGCGGGGAGACCCAGTACTTC.

V is TRBV4-3 and J is TRBJ2-1, with TRBD2 identical over 11 bases. The trim removed 4 bases at V and 5 bases at J, leaving 7 bases unmatched. CDR1 LGHNA and CDR2 YSLEER come from the germline V gene. The CDR3 runs to 16 residues. The CDR3 DNA follows: TGCGCCAGCAGCCTCCAAACTAGCGGGAGCCACAATGAGCAGTTCTTC. This sequence encodes CASSLQTSGSHNEQFF.